This T cell receptor (beta chain) was observed in a study of cytomegalovirus exposure and HLA in healthy donors. The CDR3 consists of 15 residues. Germline CDR1 MNHEY, CDR2 SVGAGI. V was trimmed by 7 bases and J by 10 bases, leaving 25 bases between them. Study results and limitations: It was assumed in the presence/absence analyses that sequencing depth was roughly uniform across donors. V- and J-gene trimming of TCR beta was linked (in a later analysis) to a missense DCLRE1C variant. Information on immune exposure was restricted to one variable (CMV serostatus).

Regarding this clone: Its antigen is undetermined.

PCR employed 60 Vbeta and 13 Jbeta primers. Method: immunoSEQ multiplex PCR; TCRdb's copy keeps in-frame clones and lacks some. The profile covers fewer than 200,000 clones, with around four fifths appearing a single time and around 10% taken by the ten largest. The sample comprised PBMCs. The chain carries TRBV6-5 and TRBJ1-1; possibly TRBD1 for D (5 bases). The clonotype comes from a man aged 45-65 years in good health and CMV-seropositive. The chain's CDR3 is CASTPDSGLYLGAFF. For the CDR3, the DNA is TGTGCCAGCACCCCAGACTCAGGGTTGTACCTGGGAGCTTTCTTT.